The rows below give T cell receptor beta chains drawn from one sample of a study of blood T cell repertoires in COVID-19. Sequencing was performed with immunoSEQ multiplex PCR; in TCRdb, only in-frame clones are kept and a portion is missing. The repertoire holds about 330,000 clones, with 65% to 90% as singletons. Sequencing was performed on peripheral blood. The origin of the receptors is a human donor in a cohort sampled during active COVID-19. Each CDR3 is given without its conserved first and last residue. The order of the fields is J gene, V gene, CDR3 protein.

TRBJ1-1,TRBV9,ASSGDTEAF
TRBJ1-1,TRBV7-9,ASRSPGMNTEAF
TRBJ2-7,TRBV7-9,ASSRTGQGAPYEQY
TRBJ2-3,TRBV3-1/TRBV3-2,ASSQEISGGHTQY
TRBJ2-5,TRBV6-5,ASSYSNQGLETQY
TRBJ2-1,TRBV29-1,SVGAGTTNEQF
TRBJ2-7,TRBV3-1/TRBV3-2,ASSRTGGKGYEQY
TRBJ2-1,TRBV5-1,ASSWGLAGDNEQF
TRBJ1-1,TRBV10-3,AISESSGARNTEAF
TRBJ2-7,TRBV5-4,ASSSQTGREQY
TRBJ2-5,TRBV19,ASSIDREGGETQY
TRBJ1-1,TRBV10-1,ASSGQANTEAF
TRBJ1-3,TRBV7-9,ASSPQGEWNTIY
TRBJ2-7,TRBV29-1,SVRAGFGEQY
TRBJ2-1,TRBV5-1,ASSLMGQPEDEQF
TRBJ2-1,TRBV5-1,ASSLVYNEQF
TRBJ1-5,TRBV10-2,ASSGPPDRVNSGSNQPQH
TRBJ2-2,TRBV6-6,ASSLIGGGTGELF
TRBJ2-1,TRBV3-1/TRBV3-2,ASSRTRTSNEQF
TRBJ2-7,TRBV5-1,ASSPGTGFFYEQY
TRBJ1-2,TRBV7-9,ASSSSIGQGASYGYT
TRBJ1-1,TRBV27,ASTDRRYTEAF
TRBJ2-3,TRBV20-1,SASEDYRGDTQY
TRBJ2-7,TRBV7-3,ASSTGGSYEQY
TRBJ2-7,TRBV7-9,ASSPRDRAYEQY
TRBJ2-3,TRBV7-3,ASSLSSGGYTDTQY
TRBJ2-7,TRBV2,ASFSGTAIYEQY
TRBJ2-1,TRBV24-1,ATSQTGGLNEQF
TRBJ1-1,TRBV7-9,ASSLANRGKANTEAF
TRBJ1-2,TRBV7-9,ASSLARSDGYT
TRBJ1-2,TRBV25-1,ASSAGNGGYT
TRBJ2-6,TRBV30,AWSVVRVAGANSGANVLT
TRBJ1-6,TRBV7-2,ATELTSSSPLH
TRBJ1-1,TRBV7-9,ASSTGVTEAF
TRBJ2-5,TRBV2,ARGTSTPTIGRTETQY
TRBJ2-1,TRBV6-5,ATLAGGRDEQF
TRBJ2-6,TRBV7-9,ASSSAGSSPGANVLT
TRBJ2-7,TRBV6-2/TRBV6-3,ASSSTGTGWEQY
TRBJ2-2,TRBV25-1,ASSAPYAGGLHGELF
TRBJ2-1,TRBV24-1,ATNESSNEQF
TRBJ1-1,TRBV10-1,ASSLTGGTEAF
TRBJ2-7,TRBV5-6,ASSPTGVNSFYEQY
TRBJ2-3,TRBV5-1,ASKPGTSGLQTDTQY
TRBJ1-5,TRBV6-1,ASSEGDRNQPQH
TRBJ2-2,TRBV9,ASSENMYSGELF
TRBJ2-3,TRBV6-5,ASSYGAADTQY
TRBJ2-7,TRBV10-3,AIRESGGNEQY
TRBJ2-6,TRBV5-1,ASSFQGQISGANVLT